The rows below give T cell receptor beta chains drawn from one sample of a study of OX40 agonist ivuxolimab in advanced cancers. Method: immunoSEQ multiplex PCR; TCRdb's copy keeps in-frame clones and lacks some. This sample has 40,000 to 60,000 clones, with 85% found just once. The sequenced sample was CD4+ or CD8+ T cells sorted from blood, obtained in a trial of the OX40 agonist ivuxolimab. The source is an adult with an advanced solid tumor such as melanoma, head and neck, liver or kidney cancer. Both conserved end residues are part of each CDR3. D genes are given only for firm matches. For some rows the clone size is stated as once, few or many, or as a class when expanded; others skip it.

.	TRBV4-2	TRBJ2-5	TRBD2	CASSQIREAGQETQYF	TGTGCCAGCAGCCAAATAAGAGAAGCGGGGCAAGAGACCCAGTACTTC
.	TRBV9	TRBJ2-7	TRBD2	CASSVGSGGSYEQYF	TGTGCCAGCAGCGTAGGGAGCGGGGGGTCCTACGAGCAGTACTTC
.	TRBV7-9	TRBJ1-6	.	CASSFFLGSPLHF	TGTGCCAGCAGCTTTTTCTTAGGGTCACCCCTCCACTTT
.	TRBV4-1	TRBJ2-7	.	CASSPEGYSYEQYF	TGCGCCAGCAGCCCAGAGGGGTACTCCTACGAGCAGTACTTC
.	TRBV19	TRBJ2-3	TRBD2	CASSSSGNNAATQYF	TGTGCCAGTAGTAGTAGCGGGAATAACGCTGCAACGCAGTATTTT
once	TRBV7-3	TRBJ2-1	.	CASSLTAGGRGPYNEQFF	TGTGCCAGCAGCTTAACCGCCGGGGGGCGGGGACCCTACAATGAGCAGTTCTTC
once	TRBV7-9	TRBJ1-1	.	CASSLDGKAFF	TGTGCCAGCAGCTTAGACGGAAAAGCTTTCTTT
.	TRBV11-1	TRBJ2-7	TRBD1	CASSREGTGRSYGQYF	TGTGCCAGCAGCCGAGAGGGGACAGGGCGCTCCTACGGGCAGTACTTC
.	TRBV27	TRBJ2-3	TRBD2	CASRLAGGTDTQYF	TGTGCCAGCAGACTAGCGGGGGGCACAGATACGCAGTATTTT
.	TRBV9	TRBJ2-2	TRBD1	CASSERRQGDNTGELFF	TGTGCCAGCAGCGAGCGGAGACAGGGCGATAACACCGGGGAGCTGTTTTTT
.	TRBV29-1	TRBJ2-1	.	CSVKGSGFNEQFF	TGCAGCGTTAAGGGGTCAGGTTTCAATGAGCAGTTCTTC